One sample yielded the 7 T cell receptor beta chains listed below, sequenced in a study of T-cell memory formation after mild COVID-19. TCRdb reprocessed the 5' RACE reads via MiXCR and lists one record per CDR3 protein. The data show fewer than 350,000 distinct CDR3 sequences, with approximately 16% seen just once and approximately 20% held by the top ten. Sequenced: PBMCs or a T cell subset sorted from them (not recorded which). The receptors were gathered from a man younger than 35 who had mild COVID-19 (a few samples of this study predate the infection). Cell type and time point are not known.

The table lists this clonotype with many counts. This CDR3 reads CASIPRTGITGELFF. The CDR3 bases are TGTGCCAGCATCCCCCGGACAGGGATCACCGGGGAGCTGTTTTTT. The chain is built from TRBV7-6 and TRBJ2-2; TRBD1 aligns across 8 bases. The CDR3 runs to 15 residues. V was pared by 7 bases and J by 4 bases, with 8 bases of the junction left unmatched. Germline V gene lookup returns CDR1 SGHVS and CDR2 FNYEAQ.

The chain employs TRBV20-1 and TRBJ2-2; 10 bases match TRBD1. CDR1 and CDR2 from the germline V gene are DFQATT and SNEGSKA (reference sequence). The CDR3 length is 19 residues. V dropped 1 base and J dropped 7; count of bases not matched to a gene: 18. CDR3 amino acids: CSARVEPRDRGRMGGELFF. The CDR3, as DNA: TGCAGTGCTAGAGTGGAACCCAGGGACAGGGGAAGGATGGGCGGGGAGCTGTTTTTT.

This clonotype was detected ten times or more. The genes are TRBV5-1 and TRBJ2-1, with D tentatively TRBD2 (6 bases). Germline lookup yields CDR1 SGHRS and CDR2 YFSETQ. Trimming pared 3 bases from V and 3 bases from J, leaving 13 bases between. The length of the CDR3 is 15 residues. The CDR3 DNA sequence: TGCGCCAGCAGCTCCGGGACTGACGTCTACAATGAGCAGTTCTTC. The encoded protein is CASSSGTDVYNEQFF. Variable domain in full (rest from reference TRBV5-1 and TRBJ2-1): KAGVTQTPRYLIKTRGQQVTLSCSPISGHRSVSWYQQTPGQGLQFLFEYFSETQRNKGNFPGRFSGRQFSNSRSEMNVSTLELGDSALYLCASSSGTDVYNEQFFGPGTRLTVL.

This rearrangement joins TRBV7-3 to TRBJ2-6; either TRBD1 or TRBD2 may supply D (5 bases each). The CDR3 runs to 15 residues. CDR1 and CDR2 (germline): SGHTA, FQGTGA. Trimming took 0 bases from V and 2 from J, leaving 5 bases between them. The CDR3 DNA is TGTGCCAGCAGCTTAACGGGGGCTGGGGCCAACGTCCTGACTTTC. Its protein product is CASSLTGAGANVLTF.

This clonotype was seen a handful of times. The CDR3 DNA reads TGTGCCAGCAGTCCTTCCCTTGAAGCCAAAAACATTCAGTACTTC. It encodes CASSPSLEAKNIQYF. The chain carries TRBV7-2 and TRBJ2-4; D uncertain. The CDR3 is 15 residues long. V was cut by 6 bases and J by 0 bases, with 12 bases left in between. The germline CDR1 and CDR2 sequences are SGHTA and FQGNSA.

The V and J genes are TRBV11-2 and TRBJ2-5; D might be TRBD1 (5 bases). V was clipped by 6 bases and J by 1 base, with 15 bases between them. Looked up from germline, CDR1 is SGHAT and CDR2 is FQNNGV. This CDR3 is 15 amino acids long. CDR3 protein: CASRTPLQAQETQYF. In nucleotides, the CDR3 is TGTGCCAGCAGAACACCACTACAGGCCCAAGAGACCCAGTACTTC.

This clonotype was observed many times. In DNA, the CDR3 is TGTGCCAGCAGAACGCCGGACAACATTCAGTACTTC. Protein sequence: CASRTPDNIQYF. The chain has TRBV12-3 or TRBV12-4 and TRBJ2-4; unclear D gene. The V and J ends lost 6 bases and 7 bases respectively, with 10 bases between them. The CDR3 is made up of 12 amino acids.